This entry concerns a single T cell receptor beta chain. The antigen remains unidentified. CDR3 size: 13 residues. Trimming removed 5 bases from V and 4 bases from J, with 12 bases in between. Germline-derived CDR1 and CDR2 are SGDLS and YYNGEE. The entry originates in a study of T cell responses to AZD1222 COVID-19 vaccine. Overall study results and limits: The study found Spike-specific TCR breadth and depth rose after two AZD1222 doses.

The repertoire was sequenced with immunoSEQ multiplex PCR; TCRdb's copy has only in-frame clones and lacks some. In the table there are 150,000 to 200,000 clones, approximately 90% of which are singletons. The clonotype comes from an adult who received the AZD1222 COVID-19 vaccine. The input for sequencing was peripheral blood, taken 28 days after the second AZD1222 dose. The chain employs TRBV9 and TRBJ1-2; D might be TRBD1 (5 bases). The CDR3 DNA reads as TGTGCCAGCAGTACCAGGGACTCCTATGGCTACACCTTC. Protein product: CASSTRDSYGYTF.